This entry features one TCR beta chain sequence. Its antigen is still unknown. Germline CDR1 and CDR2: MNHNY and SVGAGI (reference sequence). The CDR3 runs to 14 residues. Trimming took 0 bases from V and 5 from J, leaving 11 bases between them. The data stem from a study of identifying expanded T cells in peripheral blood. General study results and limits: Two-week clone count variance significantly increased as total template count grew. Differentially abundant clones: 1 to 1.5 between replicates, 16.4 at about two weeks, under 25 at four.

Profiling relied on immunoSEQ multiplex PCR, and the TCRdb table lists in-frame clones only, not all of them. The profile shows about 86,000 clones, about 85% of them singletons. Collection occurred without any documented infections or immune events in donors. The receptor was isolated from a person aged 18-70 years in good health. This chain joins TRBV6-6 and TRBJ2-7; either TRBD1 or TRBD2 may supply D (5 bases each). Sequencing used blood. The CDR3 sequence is CASSYSRMGDEQYF. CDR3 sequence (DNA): TGTGCCAGCAGTTACTCGAGAATGGGGGACGAGCAGTACTTC.